This T cell receptor beta chain was observed in a study of cytomegalovirus exposure and HLA in healthy donors. PCR was performed using 60 Vbeta and 13 Jbeta primers. Some clones are missing from TCRdb's copy, which holds only in-frame ones; the method was immunoSEQ multiplex PCR. The table includes tens of thousands of clones, about three quarters detected once. The V segment lost 3 bases and the J segment 9 bases; nucleotides outside the gene matches: 7. CDR1 is LNHDA and CDR2 is SQIVND in the germline V gene (reference sequence). This CDR3 contains 14 residues. This receptor was taken from a man aged 18 to 30 in good health and CMV-seronegative. Sequencing was performed on PBMCs. The V and J genes are TRBV19 and TRBJ2-2; 7 nucleotides agree with TRBD1. Here the CDR3 reads CASSMERGLRELFF. As DNA, the CDR3 is TGTGCCAGTAGTATGGAGAGGGGGCTCCGGGAGCTGTTTTTT.